This TCR beta chain is drawn from a study of control samples from healthy donors and cancer patients. The V gene lost 4 bases and the J gene lost 5 bases, with 18 bases spanning the gap. The CDR3 contains 15 residues. From germline, CDR1 is SGHNT and CDR2 YYREEE (reference sequence). TCRdb's table, derived via immunoSEQ multiplex PCR, lists solely in-frame clones and lacks some. The sample yields over 70,000 clones, approximately 88% seen once. Sample: blood. The sequence was collected from a woman in her sixties in good health. The rearrangement uses TRBV5-4 and TRBJ2-5; the D is unclear. CDR3 in amino acids: CASSPNSIMGETQYF. The CDR3 region has the DNA TGTGCCAGCAGCCCAAACTCGATTATGGGGGAGACCCAGTACTTC.